Listed below are T cell receptor beta chains from one sample, sequenced in a study of response to subunit inactivated influenza vaccine. MiXCR was run by TCRdb on the RT-PCR reads, yielding one entry per CDR3 protein. The table records more than 400,000 distinct CDR3 sequences, roughly 7.6% of them present only once. This specimen was PBMCs from blood, taken about 24 months after vaccination. The receptors were sampled from a man between 50 and 70 years old who received an inactivated influenza vaccine. Each CDR3 is given with its conserved first and last residue. D genes are given only for firm matches. Clone size is given for some rows only: seen once, a few or many times, or a class if the clone is expanded.

>TRBV12-3/TRBV12-4|TRBJ2-1|few|NA
CASHRGVKRALTYNEQFF
TGTGCCAGTCATAGGGGGGTCAAGCGGGCCCTCACCTACAATGAGCAGTTCTTC
>TRBV10-3|TRBJ2-5|many|NA
CAISEADRTQYF
TGTGCCATCAGTGAGGCCGACAGGACCCAGTACTTC
>TRBV29-1|TRBJ2-1|NA|TRBD2
CSVVPGLNSYNEQFF
TGCAGCGTCGTACCGGGACTAAACTCCTACAATGAGCAGTTCTTC
>TRBV7-8|TRBJ2-2|many|NA
CASNLGRVYTGELFF
TGTGCCAGCAACTTAGGGCGGGTTTACACCGGGGAGCTGTTTTTT
>TRBV6-2/TRBV6-3|TRBJ1-1|NA|TRBD1
CASSFVRTGNTEAFF
TGTGCCAGCAGTTTCGTTAGGACAGGGAACACTGAAGCTTTCTTT
>TRBV5-1|TRBJ2-7|few|TRBD1
CASSQWDSFYEQYF
TGCGCCAGCAGCCAATGGGACAGCTTCTACGAGCAGTACTTC
>TRBV7-9|TRBJ2-3|few|NA
CASSSSGAFTDTQYF
TGTGCCAGCAGTTCATCAGGGGCGTTCACAGATACGCAGTATTTT
>TRBV15|TRBJ2-1|NA|NA
CATTLAPYNEQFF
TGTGCCACGACGCTAGCGCCCTACAATGAGCAGTTCTTC
>TRBV29-1|TRBJ2-3|many|TRBD2
CSVGGLAIEFKLDTQYF
TGCAGCGTCGGAGGACTAGCAATAGAGTTTAAGTTAGATACGCAGTATTTT
>TRBV7-2|TRBJ2-5|NA|NA
CASTAGTPQYF
TGTGCCAGCACCGCCGGGACTCCGCAGTACTTC
>TRBV6-1|TRBJ2-1|few|TRBD2
CAPNFGTSRVREFF
TGTGCCCCCAACTTTGGGACTAGTCGGGTAAGGGAGTTCTTC
>TRBV25-1|TRBJ1-6|many|NA
CASSEVVGSNSPLHF
TGTGCCAGCAGTGAGGTGGTAGGGAGTAATTCACCCCTCCACTTT
>TRBV5-1|TRBJ2-7|few|TRBD2
CASSLAGGRTYEQYF
TGCGCCAGCAGCTTGGCTGGCGGGAGAACATACGAGCAGTACTTC
>TRBV12-3/TRBV12-4|TRBJ2-1|NA|TRBD2
CASSEGTSRIDEQFF
TGTGCCAGCAGCGAAGGGACTAGCCGGATCGATGAGCAGTTCTTC
>TRBV20-1|TRBJ1-4|many|NA
CSAKIPDADEKLFF
TGCAGTGCTAAGATTCCGGATGCGGATGAAAAACTGTTTTTT
>TRBV12-3/TRBV12-4|TRBJ1-2|many|NA
CASSFDIPGYGYTF
TGTGCCAGCAGTTTTGACATCCCGGGCTATGGCTACACCTTC
>TRBV7-9|TRBJ2-5|many|TRBD1
CASSLAGTGQETQYF
TGTGCCAGCAGCTTAGCCGGGACAGGGCAAGAGACCCAGTACTTC
>TRBV5-6|TRBJ2-7|few|NA
CASSLRRLFYEQYF
TGTGCCAGCAGCTTAAGGAGACTATTCTACGAGCAGTACTTC
>TRBV29-1|TRBJ1-4|few|TRBD1
CSVRGRGDEKLFF
TGCAGCGTCCGCGGCAGGGGGGATGAAAAACTGTTTTTT
>TRBV24-1|TRBJ2-1|NA|NA
CATSEVGGYNEQFF
TGTGCCACCAGTGAAGTTGGAGGATACAATGAGCAGTTCTTC
>TRBV6-5|TRBJ2-5|many|NA
CASSYSTGPWEWETQYF
TGTGCCAGCAGTTACTCGACAGGCCCCTGGGAGTGGGAGACCCAGTACTTC
>TRBV20-1|TRBJ2-5|few|TRBD1
CSARAGTEETQYF
TGCAGTGCTAGAGCAGGGACAGAAGAGACCCAGTACTTC
>TRBV28|TRBJ2-1|few|NA
CASSLYRERNEQFF
TGTGCCAGCAGTTTATACAGGGAACGGAATGAGCAGTTCTTC
>TRBV12-3/TRBV12-4|TRBJ2-3|few|NA
CASTWARVSGTDTQYF
TGTGCCAGCACCTGGGCAAGGGTTTCGGGCACAGATACGCAGTATTTT
>TRBV11-2|TRBJ2-1|many|NA
CASSYPSTSNEQFF
TGTGCCAGCAGCTACCCCTCGACTAGCAATGAGCAGTTCTTC
>TRBV2|TRBJ2-1|few|NA
CASQGRGWDEQFF
TGTGCCAGCCAGGGACGAGGTTGGGATGAGCAGTTCTTC
>TRBV24-1|TRBJ2-5|NA|NA
CATSDPQTGQETQYF
TGTGCCACCAGTGATCCGCAGACAGGTCAAGAGACCCAGTACTTC
>TRBV4-1|TRBJ1-2|NA|NA
CASSQDPGHGNYGYTF
TGCGCCAGCAGCCAAGATCCAGGGCACGGTAACTATGGCTACACCTTC
>TRBV5-1|TRBJ2-1|NA|TRBD1
CARGTGQLYNEQFF
TGCGCCAGGGGGACGGGACAGCTCTACAATGAGCAGTTCTTC
>TRBV12-3/TRBV12-4|TRBJ1-2|many|TRBD1
CASSFELTGVVYGYTF
TGTGCCAGCAGTTTTGAGCTAACAGGGGTCGTCTATGGCTACACCTTC
>TRBV7-2|TRBJ2-5|many|NA
CASSSLSSPRETQYF
TGTGCCAGCAGCTCCCTTTCTAGCCCAAGAGAGACCCAGTACTTC
>TRBV5-1|TRBJ2-7|few|NA
CASSLALEQDSYEQYF
TGCGCCAGCAGCTTGGCCCTGGAACAGGACTCCTACGAGCAGTACTTC
>TRBV7-9|TRBJ1-4|few|NA
CASSLAGNYEKLFF
TGTGCCAGCAGCTTAGCAGGGAATTATGAAAAACTGTTTTTT
>TRBV12-3/TRBV12-4|TRBJ2-1|many|NA
CASTYSNEQFF
TGTGCCAGCACTTATTCCAATGAGCAGTTCTTC
>TRBV20-1|TRBJ2-1|many|NA
CSAQRGYNEQFF
TGCAGTGCACAACGAGGTTACAATGAGCAGTTCTTC
>TRBV30|TRBJ2-7|few|NA
CAWGKGTSYEQYF
TGTGCCTGGGGGAAAGGGACATCGTACGAGCAGTACTTC
>TRBV20-1|TRBJ2-5|medium-sized|NA
CSARVVGGGETQYF
TGCAGTGCTAGAGTTGTGGGAGGAGGTGAGACCCAGTACTTC
>TRBV5-4|TRBJ1-6|few|TRBD1
CASSSARGIGNSPLHF
TGTGCCAGCAGCTCCGCCAGGGGGATTGGTAATTCACCCCTCCACTTT
>TRBV5-1|TRBJ2-5|NA|TRBD1
CASSWGTGARETQYF
TGCGCCAGCAGCTGGGGGACAGGGGCTCGAGAGACCCAGTACTTC
>TRBV20-1|TRBJ2-1|NA|NA
CSARDSRTIPAQFF
TGCAGTGCTAGAGATTCGAGGACGATCCCGGCGCAGTTCTTC
>TRBV2|TRBJ2-1|few|TRBD2
CASSQLAGGPNEQFF
TGTGCCAGCAGTCAACTAGCGGGGGGGCCGAATGAGCAGTTCTTC
>TRBV15|TRBJ2-5|NA|NA
CATSRWYAETQYF
TGTGCCACCAGCAGGTGGTACGCAGAGACCCAGTACTTC
>TRBV7-2|TRBJ1-1|NA|NA
CASSLWLGLGTEAFF
TGTGCCAGCAGCTTATGGCTGGGTTTGGGCACTGAAGCTTTCTTT
>TRBV28|TRBJ2-2|few|TRBD1
CASSLYGFPRDRGRDANTGELFF
TGTGCCAGCAGTTTATATGGTTTTCCCCGGGACAGGGGGCGCGACGCGAACACCGGGGAGCTGTTTTTT
>TRBV10-3|TRBJ2-4|many|NA
CAISESGTWIQYF
TGTGCCATCAGTGAGTCCGGGACATGGATTCAGTACTTC